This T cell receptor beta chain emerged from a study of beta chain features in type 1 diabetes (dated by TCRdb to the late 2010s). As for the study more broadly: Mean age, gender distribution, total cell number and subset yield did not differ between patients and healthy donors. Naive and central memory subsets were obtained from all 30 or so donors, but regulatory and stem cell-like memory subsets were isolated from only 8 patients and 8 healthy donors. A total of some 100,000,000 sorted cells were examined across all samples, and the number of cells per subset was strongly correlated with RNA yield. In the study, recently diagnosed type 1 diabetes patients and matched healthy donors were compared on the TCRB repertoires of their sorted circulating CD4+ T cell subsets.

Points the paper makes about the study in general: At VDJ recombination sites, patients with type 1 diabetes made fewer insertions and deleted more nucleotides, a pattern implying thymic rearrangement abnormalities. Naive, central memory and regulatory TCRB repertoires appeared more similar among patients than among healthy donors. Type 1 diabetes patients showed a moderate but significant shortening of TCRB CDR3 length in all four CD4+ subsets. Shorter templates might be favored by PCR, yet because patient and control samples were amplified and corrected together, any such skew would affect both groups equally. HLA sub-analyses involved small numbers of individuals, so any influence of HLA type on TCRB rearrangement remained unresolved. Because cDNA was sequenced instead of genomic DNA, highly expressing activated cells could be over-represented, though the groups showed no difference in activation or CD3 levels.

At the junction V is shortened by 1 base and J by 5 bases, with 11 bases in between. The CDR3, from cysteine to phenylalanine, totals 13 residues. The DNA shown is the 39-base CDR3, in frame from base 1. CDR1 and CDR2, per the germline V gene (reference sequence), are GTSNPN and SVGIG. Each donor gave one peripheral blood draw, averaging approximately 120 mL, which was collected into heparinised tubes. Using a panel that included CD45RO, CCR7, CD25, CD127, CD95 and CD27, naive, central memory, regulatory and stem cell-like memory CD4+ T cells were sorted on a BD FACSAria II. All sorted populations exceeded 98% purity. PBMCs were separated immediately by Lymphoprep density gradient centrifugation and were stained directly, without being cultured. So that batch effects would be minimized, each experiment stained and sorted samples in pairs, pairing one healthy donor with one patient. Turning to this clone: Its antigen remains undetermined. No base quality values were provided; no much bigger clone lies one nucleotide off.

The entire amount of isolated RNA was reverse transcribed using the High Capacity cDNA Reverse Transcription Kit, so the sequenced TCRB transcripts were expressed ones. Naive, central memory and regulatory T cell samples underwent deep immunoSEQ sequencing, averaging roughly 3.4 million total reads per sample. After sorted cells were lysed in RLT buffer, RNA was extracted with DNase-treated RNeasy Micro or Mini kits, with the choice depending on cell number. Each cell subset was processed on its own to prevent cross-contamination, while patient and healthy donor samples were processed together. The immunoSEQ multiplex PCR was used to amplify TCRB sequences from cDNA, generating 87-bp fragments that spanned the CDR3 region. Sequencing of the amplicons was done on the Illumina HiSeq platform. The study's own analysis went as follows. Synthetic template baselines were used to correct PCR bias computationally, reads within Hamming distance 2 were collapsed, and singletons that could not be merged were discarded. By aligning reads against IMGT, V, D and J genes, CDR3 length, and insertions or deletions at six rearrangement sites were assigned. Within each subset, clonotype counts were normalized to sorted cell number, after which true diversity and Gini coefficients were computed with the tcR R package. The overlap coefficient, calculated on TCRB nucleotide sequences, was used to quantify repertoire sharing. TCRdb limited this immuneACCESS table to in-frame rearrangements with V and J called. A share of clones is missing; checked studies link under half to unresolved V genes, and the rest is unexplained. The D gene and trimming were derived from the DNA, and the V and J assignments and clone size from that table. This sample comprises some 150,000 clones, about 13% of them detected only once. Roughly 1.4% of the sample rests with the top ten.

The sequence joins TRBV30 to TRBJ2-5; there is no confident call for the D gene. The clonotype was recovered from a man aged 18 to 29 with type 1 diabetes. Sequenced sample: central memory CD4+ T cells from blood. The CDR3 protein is CAWSGGRWETQYF. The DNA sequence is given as TGTGCCTGGAGTGGCGGCCGGTGGGAGACCCAGTACTTC.